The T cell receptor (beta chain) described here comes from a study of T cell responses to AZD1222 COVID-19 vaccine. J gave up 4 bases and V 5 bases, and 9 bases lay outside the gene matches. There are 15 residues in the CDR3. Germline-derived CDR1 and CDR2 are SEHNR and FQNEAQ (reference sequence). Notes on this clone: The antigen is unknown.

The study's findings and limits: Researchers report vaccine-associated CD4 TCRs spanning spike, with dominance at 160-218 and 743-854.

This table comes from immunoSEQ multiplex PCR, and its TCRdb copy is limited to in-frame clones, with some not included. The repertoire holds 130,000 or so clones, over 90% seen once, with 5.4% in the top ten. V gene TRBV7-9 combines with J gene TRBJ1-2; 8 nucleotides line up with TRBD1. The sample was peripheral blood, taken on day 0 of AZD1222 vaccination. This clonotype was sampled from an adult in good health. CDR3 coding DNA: TGTGCCAGCAGCACGTACGCCGGGACAGGCTATGGCTACACCTTC. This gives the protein CASSTYAGTGYGYTF.